The rows below give T cell receptor beta chains drawn from one sample of a study of blood T cell repertoires in COVID-19. Sequencing was performed with immunoSEQ multiplex PCR; in TCRdb, only in-frame clones are kept and a portion is missing. The sample lists more than 150,000 clones, more than 85% occurring once. Sample: PBMCs or T cells enriched from blood (not recorded which). These receptors were collected from a woman aged 45-65 years who had recovered from COVID-19. The CDR3 runs from the conserved cysteine through the conserved F or W. The D gene is left open where the match is weak. Some rows have no size entry. The others give once, few or many, or a class for an expanded clone.

V gene: TRBV5-4; clone size: NA; D gene: TRBD2; J gene: TRBJ2-1; CDR3 DNA: TGTGCCAGCAGCTTGGGGACCGGGACTAGCGGGAGGAATGAGCAGTTCTTC; CDR3 protein: CASSLGTGTSGRNEQFF
V gene: TRBV6-5; clone size: once; D gene: NA; J gene: TRBJ1-2; CDR3 DNA: TGTGCCAGCAGTTTTCAGGGGAACTATGGCTACACCTTC; CDR3 protein: CASSFQGNYGYTF
V gene: TRBV3-1/TRBV3-2; clone size: once; D gene: NA; J gene: TRBJ2-7; CDR3 DNA: TGTGCCAGCAGCCGACACTTACCGGGACATCCTTTCCCCGAGCAGTACTTC; CDR3 protein: CASSRHLPGHPFPEQYF
V gene: TRBV6-4; clone size: few; D gene: TRBD2; J gene: TRBJ2-1; CDR3 DNA: TGTGCCAGCAGTGTGGGACTAGCGTCCTACAATGAGCAGTTCTTC; CDR3 protein: CASSVGLASYNEQFF
V gene: TRBV27; clone size: NA; D gene: NA; J gene: TRBJ1-2; CDR3 DNA: TGTGCCAGCAGTCAAACTCGGAGGAACTATGGCTACACCTTC; CDR3 protein: CASSQTRRNYGYTF
V gene: TRBV5-1; clone size: NA; D gene: TRBD2; J gene: TRBJ2-1; CDR3 DNA: TGCGCCAGCAGGCGGACTAGCGGGGCCTCCTACAATGAGCAGTTCTTC; CDR3 protein: CASRRTSGASYNEQFF
V gene: TRBV4-2; clone size: NA; D gene: NA; J gene: TRBJ2-7; CDR3 DNA: TGTGCCAGCAGCCAAGATTGGGGGGACGCCTCCTACGAGCAGTACTTC; CDR3 protein: CASSQDWGDASYEQYF
V gene: TRBV11-3; clone size: NA; D gene: NA; J gene: TRBJ2-7; CDR3 DNA: TGTGCCAGCAGTTCCGGACTTATCCCCGAGCAGTACTTC; CDR3 protein: CASSSGLIPEQYF
V gene: TRBV11-3; clone size: once; D gene: NA; J gene: TRBJ1-4; CDR3 DNA: TGTGCCAGCAGCCCCCGGGGGGGAACAACTAATGAAAAACTGTTTTTT; CDR3 protein: CASSPRGGTTNEKLFF
V gene: TRBV30; clone size: once; D gene: NA; J gene: TRBJ1-3; CDR3 DNA: TGTGCCTGGAGTGTAGAGGTTTCCGGAAACACCATATATTTT; CDR3 protein: CAWSVEVSGNTIYF
V gene: TRBV3-1/TRBV3-2; clone size: NA; D gene: NA; J gene: TRBJ1-6; CDR3 DNA: TGTGCCAGCAGCCCCACAGATAATTCACCCCTCCACTTT; CDR3 protein: CASSPTDNSPLHF
V gene: TRBV2; clone size: few; D gene: NA; J gene: TRBJ1-4; CDR3 DNA: TGTGCCAGCAGTGAAACCCCGCCGGGGGGCGGTAATGAAAAACTGTTTTTT; CDR3 protein: CASSETPPGGGNEKLFF
V gene: TRBV2; clone size: once; D gene: NA; J gene: TRBJ1-2; CDR3 DNA: TGTGCCAGCAGCCCGACAGATAACTATGGCTACACCTTC; CDR3 protein: CASSPTDNYGYTF
V gene: TRBV18; clone size: NA; D gene: TRBD1; J gene: TRBJ2-7; CDR3 DNA: TGTGCCAGCTCACCACAGGGGGCCTCCTACGAGCAGTACTTC; CDR3 protein: CASSPQGASYEQYF
V gene: TRBV7-8; clone size: NA; D gene: TRBD1; J gene: TRBJ1-5; CDR3 DNA: TGTGCCAGCAGCACCAACAGGGGAAGAAATCAGCCCCAGCATTTT; CDR3 protein: CASSTNRGRNQPQHF